The present entry profiles one T cell receptor (beta chain) with its context. Antigen: not known. Germline lookup yields CDR1 SGHDN and CDR2 FVKESK. Trimming removed 2 bases at V and 4 bases at J, with 8 bases between. The CDR3 totals 14 residues. Only in-frame clones appear in the TCRdb table, and some are missing; sequencing was by immunoSEQ multiplex PCR. The sample has about 14,000 clones, roughly 74% seen once; the top ten hold approximately 2.9%. This specimen comes from a study of neoadjuvant anti-PD-1 for oral cavity cancer. Looking at the study overall: Patients mostly received three to four biweekly nivolumab doses at 3 mg/kg before surgery.

The sample's time point: after neoadjuvant nivolumab, at surgical resection. Study observations and caveats: Higher pretreatment blood Treg/Th17 ratios correlated with higher pretreatment blood and lower post-treatment tumor TCRbeta clonality. Post-nivolumab, blood T cell clonality was significantly elevated in non-responders.

The receptor comes from a person between 40 and 79 years old with oral cavity squamous cell carcinoma. The specimen comprised PBMCs, sampled after nivolumab (anti-PD-1) treatment. This chain uses TRBV14 with TRBJ2-2; D unresolved. This chain's CDR3 is CASSQILSTGELFF. CDR3 nucleotides: TGTGCCAGCAGCCAAATACTTAGCACCGGGGAGCTGTTTTTT.